Sequencing of this T cell receptor beta chain was carried out in a study of CD8 T cells in ankylosing spondylitis. The germline V gene has CDR1 SGHDT and CDR2 YYEEEE. The ends were cut back, 3 bases at V and 3 bases at J, with 10 bases in the middle. The CDR3 consists of 14 residues. In making TCR beta libraries, quantitative 5'-RACE with molecular barcodes was used. Each CDR3 protein is one row after TCRdb ran MiXCR on the 5' RACE reads. The top ten clones hold about 0.94% of a sample with under 450,000 distinct CDR3 sequences, roughly 18% of them seen once. Whole-study results and caveats: Relatively rare in peripheral blood, disease-linked clones were also CD8+. A motif in TCR beta, a set of 8 or 9 highly homologous variants, appeared characteristic of ankylosing spondylitis blood. Significant enrichment of disease-linked clones was reportedly seen in matched ankylosing spondylitis synovial fluid.

Details on this clonotype: Its matching antigen is unknown.

This chain uses TRBV5-6 with TRBJ2-4; D perhaps matches TRBD2 (6 bases). What was sequenced was blood, either unsorted or a sorted T cell fraction (not recorded which). This receptor was obtained from a male donor with ankylosing spondylitis. The CDR3 DNA follows: TGTGCCAGCAGCTGGGGGGAGAACAAAAACATTCAGTACTTC. Amino acids: CASSWGENKNIQYF. The whole variable domain, filled in from reference TRBV5-6 and TRBJ2-4, reads DAGVTQSPTHLIKTRGQQVTLRCSPKSGHDTVSWYQQALGQGPQFIFQYYEEEERQRGNFPDRFSGHQFPNYSSELNVNALLLGDSALYLCASSWGENKNIQYFGAGTRLSVL.